This TCR beta chain emerged from a study of post-analysis software for immune sequencing data. The overall study: Progressive-relapsing, secondary progressive and relapsing-remitting multiple sclerosis were among the disease courses included.

With regard to this clonotype: The antigen remains undetermined.

Points from the study as a whole: Patients with multiple sclerosis recorded significantly lower normalized Chao1 diversity than controls, the study found. Under the F measure, samples that were prepared in one batch clustered strongly together.

Carried by the TCR beta cDNA libraries were unique molecular identifiers. Some 500,000 cDNA molecules came from about 1 to 10 million T cells. TCRdb fed the PCR reads into MiXCR, producing one record per CDR3 protein. The sample gives roughly 620,000 distinct CDR3 sequences, about 44% of which show up once; about 1.8% is in the top ten. The source of this sequence is a girl under 18 with multiple sclerosis. Specimen: blood.

CDR3 nucleotide sequence: TGTGCCAGGACCGGGATTCGTTTAGCGGGAGGAAACAGCTCCTACGAGCAGTACTTC. Translating gives CARTGIRLAGGNSSYEQYF. The chain couples TRBV12-3 or TRBV12-4 to TRBJ2-7; 10 nucleotides agree with TRBD2. The ends lost 9 bases at V and 0 bases at J; junction bases unmatched: 20. There are 19 residues in the CDR3.